A single sample is the source of the 27 T cell receptor beta chains below, sequenced in a study of tumor and adjacent non-tumor tissue in lung cancer. The library came from three nested PCR rounds adapted from ARM-PCR protocols. TCRdb recomputed calls from the multiplex PCR reads with MiXCR, one row per CDR3 protein. The sample carries about 110,000 distinct CDR3 sequences, 84% recorded once. RNA was extracted from bulk tissue without any cell sorting. Sequenced input: lung tumor tissue. These receptors all come from a man aged 65-85 years with non-small cell lung cancer.

To note about this clonotype: A junction boundary mismatches the germline segment, possibly from a read error. The CDR3 bases are TGTGTCAGCAGTTCGGACAGACCTTACAATCAGCCCCAGCAATTT. Translating it yields CVSSSDRPYNQPQQF. The V and J genes are TRBV6-2 or TRBV6-3 and TRBJ1-5; maybe TRBD1 (6 bases). Germline CDR1 MNHEY, CDR2 SVGEGT. The CDR3 sequence is 15 residues long.

The chain uses TRBV11-2 and TRBJ2-5; a weak D match, TRBD1 (6 bases). Trimming took 1 base from V and 3 from J, leaving 12 bases between them. The CDR3 contains 15 residues. Per the germline V gene, CDR1 is SGHAT and CDR2 is FQNNGV. The chain's CDR3 is CASSLATGQEETQYF. DNA of the CDR3: TGTGCCAGCAGCTTAGCCACGGGACAAGAAGAGACCCAGTACTTC. Full variable domain (remainder filled in from reference TRBV11-2 and TRBJ2-5): EAGVAQSPRYKIIEKRQSVAFWCNPISGHATLYWYQQILGQGPKLLIQFQNNGVVDDSQLPKDRFSAERLKGVDSTLKIQPAKLEDSAVYLCASSLATGQEETQYFGPGTRLLVL.

The CDR3 sequence is CSIAGNDNSPLHF. The CDR3 DNA sequence: TGCAGCATTGCGGGGAATGATAATTCACCCCTCCACTTT. The J gene is TRBJ1-6, the V gene TRBV29-1; D ambiguous. Trimming pared 8 bases from V and 5 bases from J, leaving 13 bases between. The germline CDR1 and CDR2 sequences are SQVTM and ANQGSEA. The CDR3 totals 13 residues.

This clonotype was detected ten times or more. CDR3 in amino acids: CASSYSGQRTDTQYF. In DNA, the CDR3 is TGTGCCAGCAGTTATTCGGGGCAACGCACAGATACGCAGTATTTT. The V call is TRBV6-9, the J call TRBJ2-3, with D perhaps TRBD1 (5 bases). The CDR3 spans 15 residues. With 0 bases removed from V and 1 base from J, the gap between germline ends came to 8 bases. Per germline, CDR1 MNHGY and CDR2 SVAAGI.

V is TRBV20-1 and J is TRBJ2-7; no firm D call. V was shortened by 6 bases and J by 2 bases, with 17 bases between the two germline ends. The CDR3 covers 14 residues. Per germline, CDR1 DFQATT and CDR2 SNEGSKA (reference sequence). CDR3 sequence (DNA): TGCAGTGCCCTTGGACCGTTACACACCTACGAGCAGTACTTC. This sequence encodes CSALGPLHTYEQYF.

This chain uses TRBV5-5 with TRBJ1-1, with D unresolved. The CDR3 runs to 14 residues. With 9 bases removed from V and 8 bases from J, the gap between germline ends came to 23 bases. The germline gives CDR1 SGHKS, CDR2 YYEKEE (reference sequence). CDR3 loop: CANTGEVLGTEAFF. Here the CDR3 DNA reads TGTGCCAACACGGGAGAGGTCCTGGGCACAGAAGCTTTCTTT.

A remark on this clonotype: The junction does not match germline at one end; this may be a read error. J is TRBJ2-1 and V is TRBV14, with D perhaps matching TRBD1 or TRBD2 (5 bases each). This CDR3 region has 15 residues. Germline V lookup: CDR1 SGHDN, CDR2 FVKESK. The DNA of the CDR3 is TGTCCCAGCAGCCCATTCTTGGGGGACCACAATCTAGAGTACTTC. Amino acids: CPSSPFLGDHNLEYF.

This chain links TRBV10-2 with TRBJ1-5, with TRBD1 identical over 8 bases. TRBJ2-3 explains the end of the DNA better; the J call may be wrong. This CDR3 comprises 16 residues. CDR1 and CDR2 from the germline V gene are WSHSY and SAAADI. The DNA of the CDR3 is TGCGCCAGGAAAACCGACAGGGGAGGTAGCAATCAACCCCAGTATTTT. Translating it yields CARKTDRGGSNQPQYF.

A word on this clonotype: A much larger clone differs by one base, so this may be a read error. The V gene is TRBV5-6, the J gene TRBJ2-7, with D possibly being TRBD2 (6 bases). The V gene's germline CDR1 is SGHDT and CDR2 YYEEEE. The CDR3 has 15 residues. Trimming cost V 4 bases and J 3 bases, with 17 bases left between them. This chain's CDR3 is CASSLGTCGVYEQYF. The CDR3 DNA reads as TGTGCCAGCAGCCTGGGGACTTGCGGGGTCTACGAGCAGTACTTC.

Turning to this clonotype: Germline is not matched at one junction end, which may reflect a read error. This rearrangement joins TRBV2 to TRBJ1-4; D not certain. The CDR3 loop spans 15 amino acids. Germline assignment: CDR1 SNHLY and CDR2 FYNNEI. The CDR3 DNA is TGTGCCAGGACAACAAGGACGTCATGGGATGAAAAACTATTTTTT. Its translation is CARTTRTSWDEKLFF.

J is TRBJ2-5 and V is TRBV29-1, with 11 bases fitting TRBD2. Looked up from germline, CDR1 is SQVTM and CDR2 is ANQGSEA. V shed 4 bases and J 5 bases; nucleotides not matched to a gene: 12. This CDR3 spans 16 amino acids. DNA of the CDR3: TGCAGCGTTGCTCTTGGGACTAGCGGCTCCTGGGAGACCCAGTACTTC. Protein sequence: CSVALGTSGSWETQYF. The whole variable domain, filled in from reference TRBV29-1 and TRBJ2-5, reads SAVISQKPSRDICQRGTSLTIQCQVDSQVTMMFWYRQQPGQSLTLIATANQGSEATYESGFVIDKFPISRPNLTFSTLTVSNMSPEDSSIYLCSVALGTSGSWETQYFGPGTRLLVL.

This clonotype was counted ten times or more. The chain carries TRBV10-3 and TRBJ2-5; D assignment may be TRBD1 or TRBD2 (5 bases each). The ends were cut back, 5 bases at V and 2 bases at J, with 12 bases in the middle. The germline V gene encodes CDR1 ENHRY and CDR2 SYGVKD. There are 14 residues in the CDR3. CDR3 amino acids: CAISPGRIQETQYF. Written as DNA, the CDR3 is TGTGCCATCAGTCCGGGACGTATTCAAGAGACCCAGTACTTC.

Note on this clonotype: This CDR3 is missing its conserved last phenylalanine or tryptophan, likely due to a read error. The chain carries TRBV4-1 and TRBJ2-7, with 11 bases lining up with TRBD2. With V trimmed by 9 bases and J by 5 bases, 15 bases remained unmatched. Germline V gene lookup returns CDR1 MGHRA and CDR2 YSYEKL. The CDR3 runs 16 residues. This CDR3 is CARCRTLAGEGDEQYL. The CDR3 coding sequence is TGCGCCAGGTGCCGGACACTAGCGGGAGAGGGGGACGAGCAGTACTTA.

As regards this clonotype: A read error may explain this, as a much larger clone is one base away. The chain is built from TRBV5-1 and TRBJ1-5; D may be TRBD2 (6 bases). The DNA end lines up better with TRBJ2-3; the J call may be wrong. Germline assignment: CDR1 SGHRS and CDR2 YFSETQ. The length of the CDR3 is 13 residues. The CDR3 sequence: CASSWGGNQPQYF. Written as DNA, the CDR3 is TGCGCCAGCAGCTGGGGAGGCAATCAGCCCCAGTATTTT.

In regard to this clonotype: Germline and junction disagree at one end, which may indicate a read error. This chain connects TRBV6-1 to TRBJ1-1; weak D call: TRBD1 (6 bases). Germline V gene sequence: CDR1 MNHNS, CDR2 SASEGT. CDR3 length equals 15 residues. The DNA of the CDR3 is TGTGCCAGCACCCAATGGACACAGGGTCGTTCTGAAGCGTTCTTT. This translates into CASTQWTQGRSEAFF.

The gene calls are TRBV30 and TRBJ2-3; 7 nucleotides match TRBD2. The germline CDR1 and CDR2 sequences are GTSNPN and SVGIG (reference sequence). V lost 1 base and J lost 15; bases outside the gene matches: 19. This CDR3 has 15 residues. The CDR3 coding sequence is TGTGCCTGGAGTGATCGCGGGAGCTGCACAGATACCCATTATTTT. It is translated as CAWSDRGSCTDTHYF. The full variable domain, with the rest looked up from reference TRBV30 and TRBJ2-3, is SQTIHQWPATLVQPVGSPLSLECTVEGTSNPNLYWYRQAAGRGLQLLFYSVGIGQISSEVPQNLSASRPQDRQFILSSKKLLLSDSGFYLCAWSDRGSCTDTHYFGPGTRLTVL.

The CDR3 sequence is CATNLNFIIEAFF. CDR3 bases: TGTGCCACCAATTTAAATTTTATCATTGAAGCTTTCTTT. V usage is TRBV28 and J usage is TRBJ1-1, with D uncertain. V dropped 10 bases and J dropped 7 bases, with 19 bases sitting between them. Germline CDR1 is MDHEN and CDR2 is SYDVKM. This CDR3 contains 13 residues.

The chain couples TRBV6-1 to TRBJ2-1; D assignment may be TRBD1 or TRBD2 (6 bases each). V lost 8 bases and J 6 bases, leaving 23 bases between the germline ends. Looked up from germline, CDR1 is MNHNS and CDR2 is SASEGT. CDR3 length: 16 residues. The DNA of the CDR3 is TGTGCCAGCGCCCTGATGGGGGGCACCGGGTCCAATGAGCAGTTCTTC. Its translation is CASALMGGTGSNEQFF.

V gene TRBV12-3 or TRBV12-4 combines with J gene TRBJ2-5; 7 bases are shared with TRBD1. The CDR3 is made up of 14 amino acids. DNA of the CDR3: TGTGACATGAGTTTTAGGGACAGACAAGAGACCCAGTACTTC. The encoded protein is CDMSFRDRQETQYF.

A word on this clonotype: Likely a read error: the CDR3 ends without its conserved phenylalanine or tryptophan. V gene TRBV20-1 combines with J gene TRBJ2-5; no clear D gene. CDR3 length equals 13 residues. The germline V gene encodes CDR1 DFQATT and CDR2 SNEGSKA (reference sequence). For the CDR3, the DNA is TGCAGTGCTTGGAAGGAACTGGAAGAGATCCAGTACGTC. Amino acids: CSAWKELEEIQYV.

A note on this clonotype: A read error may produce the germline difference seen at one junction end. This sequence joins TRBV28 and TRBJ2-7; D may correspond to TRBD1 or TRBD2 (6 bases each). The germline V gene encodes CDR1 MDHEN and CDR2 SYDVKM. This CDR3 is 13 amino acids long. The CDR3 sequence is CASGFGGGYEQYF. In nucleotides, the CDR3 is TGTGCCAGCGGTTTCGGAGGGGGGTACGAGCAGTATTTC.

This chain connects TRBV28 to TRBJ1-5, with unresolved D. Germline CDR1 MDHEN, CDR2 SYDVKM. This CDR3 has 16 amino acids. The CDR3 DNA is TGTGCGCCGGAGAAGGACCCATCCTTTTTTAATCGACCCCAGCATTTT. Protein: CAPEKDPSFFNRPQHF.

The V gene is TRBV20-1, the J gene TRBJ2-4; D might be TRBD2 (6 bases). From germline, CDR1 is DFQATT and CDR2 SNEGSKA (reference sequence). CDR3 size: 15 residues. V lost 2 bases to trimming and J lost 2 bases, with 13 bases between them. The CDR3 region is CSARMGLLTKNIQYF. The CDR3 DNA is TGCAGTGCTAGAATGGGACTTCTAACCAAAAACATTCAGTACTTC.

Note on this clonotype: One junction end does not reproduce the germline sequence, and a read error may be involved. The chain is built from TRBV28 and TRBJ2-7; no reliable D call. Germline-derived CDR1 and CDR2 are MDHEN and SYDVKM. The CDR3 is 14 amino acids. CDR3 nucleotide sequence: TGTGCCAGCAGTTTAGGCACTGCCCTATACGATCAGTACTTC. Translated, it gives CASSLGTALYDQYF. Combining the CDR3 with reference TRBV28 and TRBJ2-7 gives the whole variable domain DVKVTQSSRYLVKRTGEKVFLECVQDMDHENMFWYRQDPGLGLRLIYFSYDVKMKEKGDIPEGYSVSREKKERFSLILESASTNQTSMYLCASSLGTALYDQYFGPGTRLTVT.

The chain carries TRBV12-3 or TRBV12-4 and TRBJ1-2, with 8 bases matching TRBD1. This CDR3 comprises 13 residues. V was clipped by 10 bases and J by 4 bases; unmatched bases: 8. The CDR3 spells CATDRGLSYGYTF. The DNA of the CDR3 is TGTGCCACTGACAGGGGCCTGAGCTATGGCTACACCTTC.

J is TRBJ2-5 and V is TRBV6-5; 9 bases line up with TRBD1. Germline V gene lookup returns CDR1 MNHEY and CDR2 SVGAGI. Unmatched junction bases numbered 16, after V lost 9 bases and J lost 2 bases. The CDR3 runs to 17 residues. The CDR3 reads CARTSAGTGFPQETQYF. The CDR3 DNA follows: TGTGCCAGGACTTCTGCCGGGACAGGGTTCCCACAAGAGACCCAGTACTTC.

This clonotype was counted once. Because it lacks the conserved phenylalanine or tryptophan at the end, this CDR3 is likely a read error. The CDR3 DNA reads TGCAGTCTTAGAGATGGGGGGACAGACACCTACGAGCAGTACCTC. Encoded protein: CSLRDGGTDTYEQYL. The rearrangement links TRBV20-1 to TRBJ2-7; the D gene is possibly TRBD1 (7 bases). Trimming took 8 bases from V and 2 from J, leaving 22 bases between them. The CDR3 length is 15 residues. Germline CDR1 reads DFQATT; CDR2 reads SNEGSKA (reference sequence).